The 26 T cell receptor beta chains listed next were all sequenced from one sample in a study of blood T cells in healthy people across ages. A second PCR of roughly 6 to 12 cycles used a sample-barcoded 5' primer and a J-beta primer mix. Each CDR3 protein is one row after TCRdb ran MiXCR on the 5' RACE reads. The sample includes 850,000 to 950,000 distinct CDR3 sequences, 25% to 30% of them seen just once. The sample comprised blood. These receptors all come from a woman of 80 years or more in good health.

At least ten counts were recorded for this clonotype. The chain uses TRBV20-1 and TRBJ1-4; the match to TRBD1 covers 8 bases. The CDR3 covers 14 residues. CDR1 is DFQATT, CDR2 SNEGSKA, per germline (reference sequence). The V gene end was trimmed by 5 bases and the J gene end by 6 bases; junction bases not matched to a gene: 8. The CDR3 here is CSAPIQQGDEKLFF. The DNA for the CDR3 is TGCAGTGCTCCCATTCAACAGGGGGATGAAAAACTGTTTTTT.

This chain's CDR3 is CAIGTSEPYNEQFF. The CDR3 coding sequence is TGTGCCATTGGGACTAGCGAACCGTACAATGAGCAGTTCTTC. This rearrangement joins TRBV6-2 or TRBV6-3 to TRBJ2-1; 10 nucleotides match TRBD2. Germline values: CDR1 MNHEY, CDR2 SVGEGT. With V trimmed by 10 bases and J by 4 bases, 7 bases remained unmatched. The CDR3 loop spans 14 amino acids.

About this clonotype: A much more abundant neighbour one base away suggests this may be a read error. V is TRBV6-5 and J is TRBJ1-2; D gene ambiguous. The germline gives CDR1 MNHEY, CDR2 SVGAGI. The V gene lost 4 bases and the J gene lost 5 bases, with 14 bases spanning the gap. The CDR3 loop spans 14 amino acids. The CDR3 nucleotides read TGTGCCAGCAGTTTGACATGGTCCGGGTATGGCTACACCTTC. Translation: CASSLTWSGYGYTF.

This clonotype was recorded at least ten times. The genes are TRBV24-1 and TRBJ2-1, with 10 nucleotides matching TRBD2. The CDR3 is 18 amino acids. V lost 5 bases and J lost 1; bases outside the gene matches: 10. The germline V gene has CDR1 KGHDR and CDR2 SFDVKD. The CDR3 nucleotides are TGTGCCACCAGTGTACCAGCGGGGGGGCCTGGATCCTACAATGAGCAGTTCTTC. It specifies CATSVPAGGPGSYNEQFF.

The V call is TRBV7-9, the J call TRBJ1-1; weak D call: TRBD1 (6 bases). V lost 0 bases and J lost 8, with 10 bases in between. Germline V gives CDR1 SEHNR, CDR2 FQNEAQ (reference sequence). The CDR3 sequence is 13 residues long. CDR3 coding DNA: TGTGCCAGCAGCTTAGCCAGGGGAGGGGAAGCTTTCTTT. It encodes CASSLARGGEAFF.

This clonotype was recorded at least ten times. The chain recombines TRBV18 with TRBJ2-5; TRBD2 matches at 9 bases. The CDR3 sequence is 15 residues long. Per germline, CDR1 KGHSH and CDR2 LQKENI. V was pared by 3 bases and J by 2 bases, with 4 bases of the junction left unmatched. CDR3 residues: CASSPAGGIQETQYF. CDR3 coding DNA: TGTGCCAGCTCACCGGCGGGGGGGATACAAGAGACCCAGTACTTC.

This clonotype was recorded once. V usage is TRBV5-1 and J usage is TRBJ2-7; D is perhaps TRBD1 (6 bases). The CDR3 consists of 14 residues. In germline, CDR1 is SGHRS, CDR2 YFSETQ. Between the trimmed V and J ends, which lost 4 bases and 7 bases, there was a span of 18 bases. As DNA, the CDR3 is TGCGCCAGCAGCACGGGGACGATGCAGGGGGAGCAGTACTTC. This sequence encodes CASSTGTMQGEQYF.

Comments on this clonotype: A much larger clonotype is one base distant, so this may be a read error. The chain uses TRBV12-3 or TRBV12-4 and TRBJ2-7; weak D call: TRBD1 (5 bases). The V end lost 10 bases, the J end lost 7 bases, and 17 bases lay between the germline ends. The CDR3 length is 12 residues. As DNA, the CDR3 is TGTGCCACCAAGCCTGGAAGGGGTGAGCAGTACTTC. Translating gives CATKPGRGEQYF.

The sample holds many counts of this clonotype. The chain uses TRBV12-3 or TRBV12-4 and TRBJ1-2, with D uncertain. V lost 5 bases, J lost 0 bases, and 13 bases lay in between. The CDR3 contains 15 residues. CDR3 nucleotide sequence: TGTGCCAGCAGTCAGGACGGATCCGCTAACTATGGCTACACCTTC. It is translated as CASSQDGSANYGYTF.

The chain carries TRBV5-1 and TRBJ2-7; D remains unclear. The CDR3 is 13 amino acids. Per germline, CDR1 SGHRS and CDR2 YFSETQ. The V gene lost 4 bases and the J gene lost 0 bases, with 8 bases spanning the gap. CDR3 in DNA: TGCGCCAGCAGCCGTCCACCCTCCTACGAGCAGTACTTC. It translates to CASSRPPSYEQYF. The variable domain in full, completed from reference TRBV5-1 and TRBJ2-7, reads KAGVTQTPRYLIKTRGQQVTLSCSPISGHRSVSWYQQTPGQGLQFLFEYFSETQRNKGNFPGRFSGRQFSNSRSEMNVSTLELGDSALYLCASSRPPSYEQYFGPGTRLTVT.

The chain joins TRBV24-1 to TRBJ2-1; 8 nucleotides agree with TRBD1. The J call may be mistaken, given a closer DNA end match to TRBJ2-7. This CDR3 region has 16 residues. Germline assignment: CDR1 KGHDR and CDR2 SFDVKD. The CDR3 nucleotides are TGTGCCACCAGTTCCGCCGGACAGGGCGGGCACAATGAGCAGTACTTC. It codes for CATSSAGQGGHNEQYF.

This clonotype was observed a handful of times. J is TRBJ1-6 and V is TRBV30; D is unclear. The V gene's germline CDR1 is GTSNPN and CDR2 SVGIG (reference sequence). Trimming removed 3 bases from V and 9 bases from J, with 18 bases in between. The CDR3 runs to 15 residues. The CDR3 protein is CAWRERSGQISPLHF. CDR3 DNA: TGTGCCTGGAGGGAACGAAGTGGGCAAATTTCACCCCTCCACTTT.

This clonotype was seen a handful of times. The CDR3 is CASSRRGRKANGRETQFF. The CDR3 DNA is TGTGCCAGCAGCCGGAGGGGGCGTAAGGCTAACGGTAGAGAGACCCAGTTCTTC. The chain employs TRBV5-6 and TRBJ2-1; TRBD1 is a possible D gene (7 bases). Germline V gives CDR1 SGHDT, CDR2 YYEEEE. Trimming removed 4 bases at V and 13 bases at J, with 33 bases between. The length of the CDR3 is 18 residues.

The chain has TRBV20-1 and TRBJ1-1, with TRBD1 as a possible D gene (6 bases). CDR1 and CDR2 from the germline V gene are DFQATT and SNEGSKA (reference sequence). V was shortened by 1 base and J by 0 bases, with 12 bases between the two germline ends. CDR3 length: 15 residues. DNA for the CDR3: TGCAGTGCTAGAGGAAACAGGGAGGTGAACACTGAAGCTTTCTTT. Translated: CSARGNREVNTEAFF.

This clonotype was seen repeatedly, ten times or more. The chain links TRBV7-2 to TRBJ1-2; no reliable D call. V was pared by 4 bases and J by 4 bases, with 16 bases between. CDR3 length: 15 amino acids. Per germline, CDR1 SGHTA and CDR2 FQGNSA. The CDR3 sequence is CASSSQSGRGYGYTF. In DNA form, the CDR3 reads TGTGCCAGCAGCTCACAAAGCGGACGGGGCTATGGCTACACCTTC.

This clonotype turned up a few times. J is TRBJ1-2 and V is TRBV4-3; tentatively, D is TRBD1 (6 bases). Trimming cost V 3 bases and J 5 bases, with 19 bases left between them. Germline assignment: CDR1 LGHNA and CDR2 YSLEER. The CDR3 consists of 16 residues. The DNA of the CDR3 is TGCGCCAGCAGCCAGGGGGCAGGCCCTGAGGGTTATGGCTACACCTTC. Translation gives CASSQGAGPEGYGYTF.

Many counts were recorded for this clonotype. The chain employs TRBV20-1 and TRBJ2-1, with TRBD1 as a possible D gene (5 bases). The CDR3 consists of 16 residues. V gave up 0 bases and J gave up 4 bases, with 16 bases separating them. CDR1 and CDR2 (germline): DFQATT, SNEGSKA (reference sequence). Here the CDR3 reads CSARDYGKGLYNEQFF. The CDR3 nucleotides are TGCAGTGCTAGAGATTACGGAAAGGGGTTATACAATGAGCAGTTCTTC.

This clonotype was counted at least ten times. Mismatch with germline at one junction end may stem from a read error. The CDR3 coding sequence is TGTGCCTGCAGTTACAAGTTTGGCAACGAACCGCAAGAGACCCAGTACTTC. Amino acids: CACSYKFGNEPQETQYF. The V and J genes are TRBV6-6 and TRBJ2-5; D is unresolved. This CDR3 region has 17 residues. Germline V lookup: CDR1 MNHNY, CDR2 SVGAGI (reference sequence).

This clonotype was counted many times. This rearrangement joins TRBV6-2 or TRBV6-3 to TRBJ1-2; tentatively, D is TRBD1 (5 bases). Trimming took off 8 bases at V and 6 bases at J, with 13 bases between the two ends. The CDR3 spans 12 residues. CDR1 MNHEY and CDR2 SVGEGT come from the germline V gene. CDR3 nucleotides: TGTGCCAGCGGACAATCAGGGAATGGCTACACCTTC. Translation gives CASGQSGNGYTF.

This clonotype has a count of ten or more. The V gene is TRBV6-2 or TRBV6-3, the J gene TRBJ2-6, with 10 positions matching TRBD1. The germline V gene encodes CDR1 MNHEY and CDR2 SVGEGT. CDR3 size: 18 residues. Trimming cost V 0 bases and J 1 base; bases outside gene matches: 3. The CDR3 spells CASSYSRDRGSGANVLTF. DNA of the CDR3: TGTGCCAGCAGTTACTCACGGGACAGGGGATCTGGGGCCAACGTCCTGACTTTC.

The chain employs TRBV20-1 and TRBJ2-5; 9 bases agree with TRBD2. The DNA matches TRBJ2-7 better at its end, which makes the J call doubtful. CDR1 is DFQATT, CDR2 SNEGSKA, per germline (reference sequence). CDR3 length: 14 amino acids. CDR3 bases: TGCAGTGCTAGGCCGGCTAGCGGGGAACTCGAGCAGTACTTC. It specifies CSARPASGELEQYF.

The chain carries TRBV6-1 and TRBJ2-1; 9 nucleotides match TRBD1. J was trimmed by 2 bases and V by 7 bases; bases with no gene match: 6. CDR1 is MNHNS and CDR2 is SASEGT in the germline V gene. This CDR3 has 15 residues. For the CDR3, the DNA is TGTGCCAGCACTACTGGGACAGGGACCTACAATGAGCAGTTCTTC. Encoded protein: CASTTGTGTYNEQFF.

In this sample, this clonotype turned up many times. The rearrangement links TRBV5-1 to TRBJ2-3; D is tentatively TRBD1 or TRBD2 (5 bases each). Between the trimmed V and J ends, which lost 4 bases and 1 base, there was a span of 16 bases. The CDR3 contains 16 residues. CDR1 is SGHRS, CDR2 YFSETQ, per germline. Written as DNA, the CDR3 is TGCGCCAGCAGCCACGGGACCACACTAGGCACAGATACGCAGTATTTT. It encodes CASSHGTTLGTDTQYF.

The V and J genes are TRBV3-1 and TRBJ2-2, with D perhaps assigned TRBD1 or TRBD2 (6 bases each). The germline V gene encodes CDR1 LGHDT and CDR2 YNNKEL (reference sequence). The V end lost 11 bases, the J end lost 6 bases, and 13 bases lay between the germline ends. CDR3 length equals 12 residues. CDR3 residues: CAGSRGAGELFF. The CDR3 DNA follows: TGTGCCGGCTCTAGGGGGGCCGGGGAGCTGTTTTTT.

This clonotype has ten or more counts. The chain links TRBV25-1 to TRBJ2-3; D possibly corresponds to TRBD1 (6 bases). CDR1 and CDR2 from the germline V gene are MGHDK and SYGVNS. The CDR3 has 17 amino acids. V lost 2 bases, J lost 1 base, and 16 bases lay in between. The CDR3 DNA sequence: TGTGCCAGCAGTGAAGGGGCCACAGGGTTGGGCACAGATACGCAGTATTTT. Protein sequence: CASSEGATGLGTDTQYF.

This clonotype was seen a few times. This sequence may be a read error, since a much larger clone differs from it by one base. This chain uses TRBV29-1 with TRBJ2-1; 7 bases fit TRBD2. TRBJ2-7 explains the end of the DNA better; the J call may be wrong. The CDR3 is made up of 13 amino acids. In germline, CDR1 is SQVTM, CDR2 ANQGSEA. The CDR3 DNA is TGCAGCGCCCGGGGGGACTACTACAATGAGCAGTACTTC. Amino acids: CSARGDYYNEQYF.